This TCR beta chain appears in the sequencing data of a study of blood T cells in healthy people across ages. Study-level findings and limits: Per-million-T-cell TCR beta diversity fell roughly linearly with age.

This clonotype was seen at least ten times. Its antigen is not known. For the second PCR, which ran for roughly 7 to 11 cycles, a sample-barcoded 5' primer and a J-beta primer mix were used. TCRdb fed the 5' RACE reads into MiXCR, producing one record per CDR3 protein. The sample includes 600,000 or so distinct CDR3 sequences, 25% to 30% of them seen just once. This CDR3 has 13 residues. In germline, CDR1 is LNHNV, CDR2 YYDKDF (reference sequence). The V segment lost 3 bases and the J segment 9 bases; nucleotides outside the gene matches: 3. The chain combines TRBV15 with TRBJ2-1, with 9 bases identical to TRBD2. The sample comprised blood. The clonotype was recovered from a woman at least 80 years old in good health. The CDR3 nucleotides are TGTGCCACCAGCAGTCTACTAGCGGGTGAGCAGTTCTTC. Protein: CATSSLLAGEQFF.